This T cell receptor beta chain was captured in a study of cytomegalovirus exposure and HLA in healthy donors (TCRdb year 2017). For the wider study: According to an earlier analysis of a few hundred of the donors, some 180 million T cells yielded 100 million or so unique TCR beta sequences and about 300 Gb of sequence data. In an earlier analysis of 500 to 650 of the donors, high-throughput TCR beta sequencing was used to judge whether each TCR beta V gene segment behaved as functional or pseudogenic. The study was designed to test whether signatures of past pathogen exposure could be identified by cataloging public T cell receptors. Among about 400 genotyped donors of the cohort, an average of about 240,000 unique TCR beta nucleotide sequences was sequenced per donor, of which about 19% were non-productive. An early release that covered more than 550 HLA-typed donors contained 250 to 350 gigabases of sequencing data and 80 million or so unique TCR sequences. To predict cytomegalovirus infection status, the study combined high-throughput TCR immunosequencing, statistical association of individual TCRs with disease status, and machine learning. A later analysis re-analyzed previously published TCR beta repertoires from hundreds of donors and added high-resolution HLA genotyping to study TCR occurrence patterns. Of the 398 genotyped donors, 75% to 85% were placed in the genetic ancestry cluster associated with self-reported Caucasian donors. Donor age, sex, ethnicity and CMV serostatus were compiled together with the repertoire data. The T cell repertoires of roughly 660 subjects were profiled by immunosequencing and related to cytomegalovirus serostatus. A later genetic analysis took genome-wide SNP genotypes for about 55% of the 666 donors and used that subset as a discovery cohort. HLA typing covered class I and class II loci at four-digit resolution. Every repertoire in the discovery cohort had been generated on one and the same sequencing platform. Typing coverage varied by locus: about 629-630 donors for A, B, C, DRB1 and DQB1; roughly 560 for DQA1; more than 600 for DPA1; roughly 450 for DPB1. Besides the first cohort of 500 to 700 subjects, a separate validation cohort made up of over 95 different subjects was used. Because of strong linkage in the cohort, roughly 5 DR-DQ haplotypes were treated as single units for association and clustering. The later analysis used no new phenotypic data to find candidate immune exposures, relying instead on TCR beta sequences and their occurrence across donors.

Worth noting for this clone: Its antigen is currently not known. Base qualities are not provided; no much larger clone lies one nucleotide away.

Library construction relied on the immunoSEQ multiplex PCR assay. For the multiplex PCR, a mixture combining 60 forward primers for TCR Vbeta segments and 13 reverse primers for TCR Jbeta segments was used. The CDR3 region of rearranged TCR beta genes was amplified from genomic DNA by a multiplex PCR assay. On the Illumina HiSeq System, the amplified TCR beta libraries were sequenced as 87-base-pair reads. The paper's processing steps were these. Across the 500 to 750 repertoires, a later analysis counted roughly 77 million unique TCR beta chains, roughly 11 million of which were shared by at least two donors. Raw reads were error-corrected and collapsed into unique sequences by a nearest-neighbor algorithm in which closely related sequences were merged to remove PCR and sequencing errors. To assign V, D and J gene segments, CDR3 sequences were aligned to IMGT reference sequences. Each retained sequence needed at least a six-nucleotide match to both a V gene segment and a J gene segment. Rearrangements were classified as productive when the CDR3 lacked stop codons and remained in frame with V and J, and all other rearrangements were classified as non-productive. CDR3 was defined according to IMGT convention as the region running from the second conserved V-encoded cysteine to the conserved J-encoded phenylalanine. In an earlier analysis of some 550 of the donors, sequences lacking an unambiguous match to a single V gene segment were excluded. An earlier analysis of several hundred of the donors called V segments functional above 56.7% productive rearrangements and segregating when the between-donor standard deviation exceeded 5%. A statistical classification framework was built for diagnosing cytomegalovirus status from the catalog of TCR beta chain sequences. In a later analysis, V and J genes were assigned by comparing TCR nucleotide sequences against IMGT/GENE-DB human TR gene sequences. Using the TCRdist pipeline, a later analysis assigned CDR3 sequences along with most-parsimonious VDJ recombination scenarios. In a later analysis, each TCR beta chain was defined by its CDR3 amino acid sequence together with its V-gene family, and reads without a unique V-gene family were excluded. To address suspected cross-contamination and a sequencing artifact, a later analysis removed 450 to 700 highly shared, low-generation-probability nucleotide sequences. In a later analysis, a clonal expansion index for each public chain was calculated from normalized within-repertoire ranks of inferred template counts. In a later analysis, generation probabilities were computed with a VDJ recombination model fitted to out-of-frame rearrangements, and the resulting probabilities were checked against IGoR. In a later analysis, hypergeometric tests were used to score TCR-TCR, TCR-HLA and TCR-CMV co-occurrence, with a repertoire-size bias correction applied to TCR pairs. To estimate false discovery rates, a later analysis permuted the HLA or CMV assignments 20 times. In a later analysis, co-occurring TCRs were grouped with DBSCAN, and TCRdist sequence similarity was added when clustering was performed within HLA-allele-positive subsets. For co-occurrence clustering, repertoires with fewer than 30,000 or more than 120,000 public chains were excluded, along with a handful of repertoires with anomalous nucleotide sharing. TCRdb's version of the immuneACCESS table is confined to in-frame rearrangements and falls short of the full clone set. An unresolved V gene accounts for under half of the shortfall where checked; the remainder is of unknown origin. That table supplies the V and J calls and clone size; D and trimming were determined from the DNA. Present in this sample are some 220,000 clones, around 89% of which were seen just once. About 1% of the sample is taken by the ten largest.

On the study overall, not on this receptor specifically: In a later analysis, most CMV-associated TCR beta chains were found to appear HLA-restricted, with HLA associations seemingly driven largely by CMV exposure. In a later genetic analysis, fewer N-insertions in productive TCRs were reported among donors in an Asian-associated ancestry cluster than the roughly 700-donor mean. In an earlier analysis of approximately 590 of the donors, most TCR beta V segments appeared in productive rearrangements about 87% or about 30% of the time, broadly matching IMGT annotations. When HLA alleles, especially DR and DQ, strongly co-occurred, attributing TCR associations to individual alleles was difficult. A cluster of highly shared sequence variants was judged likely to be a technical artifact of the sequencing pipeline. Immune exposure information for the cohort was limited to CMV serostatus. In a later analysis, 16,951 TCR beta sequences were associated with specific HLA alleles at a false discovery rate of 0.05. The 87-base-pair reads could not distinguish some IMGT-functional V segments, including TRBV6-2 and TRBV6-3, so those segments were excluded. Linkage disequilibrium might explain the correlated functional status among segregating V segments, but an unknown experimental factor could not be ruled out. Most TCR sequences were seen in very few donors, while some public TCRs were found in many individuals. In both the original and validation cohorts, the classifier was reported to diagnose cytomegalovirus status with high specificity and sensitivity. A total of roughly 160 TCR beta chains were listed by the study as associated with cytomegalovirus. The earlier analysis of some 560 of the donors excluded fewer than 20 rarely observed V segments, including chromosome 9 orphons, because counts were too low. An association between a missense DCLRE1C variant and V-gene and J-gene trimming of TCR beta chains was found in a later genetic analysis and replicated in an independent cohort. The authors suggested that the approach could potentially be generalized to other disease states and immunological phenotypes. The cohort was sequenced for TCR beta chains only, and without alpha or paired-chain data the features that could be detected were limited. A few of the identified cytomegalovirus-associated TCR beta chains were confirmed in vitro to be specific for cytomegalovirus antigens. Roughly uniform sequencing depth across donors was assumed in presence/absence analyses, although this assumption may not hold. Several of the top co-occurrence clusters appeared to be linked to parvovirus B19, influenza, CMV and Epstein-Barr virus, according to a later analysis. HLA typing was unavailable for some donors at each locus, so association tests used only the typed subset. A further reported finding was that TCR beta sequences accurately predicted the HLA-A and HLA-B alleles for most subjects in the first cohort. A later analysis found that HLA-associated TCR beta chains were more clonally expanded and had lower generation probabilities than equally common non-associated chains. In a later analysis, the rate of TCR association differed among HLA loci, with DRB1 alleles having the most associated TCRs and HLA-C alleles having the fewest.

The cohort was made up of hundreds of healthy bone marrow donors. Cohort members were all nominally healthy when sampled, although unrecorded immune exposures were likely present. The donor tested CMV seronegative, placing the donor among the approximately 360 seronegative members of the cohort. Every donor gave a peripheral blood sample, and the peripheral blood mononuclear cells from that sample were used for TCR beta sequencing. The Qiagen DNeasy Blood Extraction Kit was used to extract genomic DNA from the blood cell samples. Trimming accounts for 4 bases at V and 1 base at J, while the number of junction bases matched to no gene is 3. Measured from the cysteine to the phenylalanine, the CDR3 is 14 residues long. Here the CDR3 DNA is all that survives: 42 bases in frame from base 1. Looking up the germline V gene yields CDR1 SGHNT and CDR2 YENEEA.

This TCR was recovered from a woman between 18 and 30 years old in good health and CMV-seronegative. The rearrangement combines TRBV11-3 with TRBJ2-5; 7 central bases correspond to TRBD2. The sequenced material came from PBMCs. The CDR3 has the sequence CASSYLAAQETQYF. In nucleotides, the sequence is TGTGCCAGCAGCTATCTAGCGGCCCAAGAGACCCAGTACTTC.